These 28 T cell receptor beta chains share one sample of origin, sequenced in a study of graft-versus-host responses after intestinal transplantation. Generated by immunoSEQ multiplex PCR, the TCRdb table keeps only in-frame clones and is missing some. The sample shows approximately 8,800 clones, about 74% of them seen only once. Intraepithelial plus lamina propria lymphocytes were released by processing graft tissue. Here the sequenced sample was ileum tissue, taken nearly 500 days after intestinal transplant. These receptors came from a human patient who received an intestinal transplant, so some T cells may come from the graft donor.

The genes are TRBV19 and TRBJ1-2, with D possibly being TRBD1 (6 bases). Trimming left V 2 bases short and J 4 bases short, with 20 bases between. The CDR3 is made up of 17 amino acids. Per the germline V gene, CDR1 is LNHDA and CDR2 is SQIVND (reference sequence). The CDR3 sequence is CASSIFVGGAVAYGYTF. For the CDR3, the DNA is TGTGCCAGTAGTATATTCGTGGGGGGCGCGGTCGCCTATGGCTACACCTTC.

The rearrangement uses TRBV11-1 and TRBJ2-2, with D perhaps given as TRBD1 or TRBD2 (6 bases each). The CDR3 is made up of 15 amino acids. Trimming shortened V by 7 bases and J by 2 bases, and 14 bases separated the two germline ends. Germline CDR1 and CDR2: SGHAT and FQDESV (reference sequence). The CDR3 sequence: CASTGGTINTGELFF. The CDR3 DNA reads as TGTGCCAGCACTGGAGGGACAATCAACACCGGGGAGCTGTTTTTT.

The rearrangement uses TRBV19 and TRBJ2-1; 7 bases align to TRBD2. The CDR3 covers 16 residues. Germline lookup yields CDR1 LNHDA and CDR2 SQIVND (reference sequence). Unmatched junction bases numbered 7, after V lost 0 bases and J lost 5 bases. The CDR3 DNA sequence: TGTGCCAGTAGTATAGATCTACTAGCGCTAAACAATGAGCAGTTCTTC. This encodes CASSIDLLALNNEQFF.

V usage is TRBV27 and J usage is TRBJ2-5; TRBD2 aligns across 13 bases. V dropped 4 bases and J dropped 4; count of bases not matched to a gene: 6. This CDR3 has 16 amino acids. Per the germline V gene, CDR1 is MNHEY and CDR2 is SMNVEV (reference sequence). As DNA, the CDR3 is TGTGCCAGCAGTTCAGGACTAGCGGGAGTCGTAGAGACCCAGTACTTC. Its protein is CASSSGLAGVVETQYF.

V usage is TRBV12-5 and J usage is TRBJ2-5; tentatively, D is TRBD1 (6 bases). Germline V lookup: CDR1 LGHNT, CDR2 FRNRAP. V was trimmed by 2 bases and J by 5 bases, leaving 9 bases between them. This CDR3 has 13 amino acids. The CDR3 bases are TGTGCTAGTGGTTTGCAGGGGTACGAGACCCAGTACTTC. Amino acids: CASGLQGYETQYF.

J is TRBJ1-5 and V is TRBV30, with D maybe TRBD1 (6 bases). V was clipped by 0 bases and J by 0 bases, with 6 bases between them. The CDR3 has 14 amino acids. CDR1 and CDR2 (germline): GTSNPN, SVGIG (reference sequence). CDR3 nucleotides: TGTGCCTGGAGTGTAGGGGGTAGCAATCAGCCCCAGCATTTT. Residues: CAWSVGGSNQPQHF.

The chain couples TRBV11-2 to TRBJ2-1; maybe TRBD2 (5 bases). V gave up 2 bases and J gave up 4 bases, with 6 bases separating them. The CDR3 loop spans 13 amino acids. The germline V gene encodes CDR1 SGHAT and CDR2 FQNNGV. The CDR3 region is CASSLTSYNEQFF. The CDR3 region has the DNA TGTGCCAGCAGCTTAACTAGTTACAATGAGCAGTTCTTC.

The chain uses TRBV7-2 and TRBJ1-1; the D is unclear. Germline values: CDR1 SGHTA, CDR2 FQGNSA. Trimming removed 3 bases from V and 4 bases from J, with 12 bases in between. The CDR3 extends over 14 amino acids. The CDR3 bases are TGTGCCAGCAGCTTCACTTTGGCTTGCACTGAAGCTTTCTTT. Translation gives CASSFTLACTEAFF.

The rearrangement links TRBV11-2 to TRBJ2-7; D unclear. The CDR3 length is 13 residues. CDR1 and CDR2 from the germline V gene are SGHAT and FQNNGV. V was shortened by 3 bases and J by 2 bases, with 8 bases between the two germline ends. The CDR3 nucleotides read TGTGCCAGCAGCTTTACGAGTACCTACGAGCAGTACTTC. Encoded protein: CASSFTSTYEQYF.

The chain recombines TRBV5-6 with TRBJ1-4, with D uncertain. V was cut by 3 bases and J by 7 bases, with 10 bases left in between. CDR3 length equals 13 residues. Germline assignment: CDR1 SGHDT and CDR2 YYEEEE. In DNA, the CDR3 is TGTGCCAGCAGCTCGGATATGGGTGAAAAACTGTTTTTT. Its translation: CASSSDMGEKLFF.

The rearrangement links TRBV5-5 to TRBJ1-2, with a possible D match to TRBD1 (5 bases). Germline CDR1 reads SGHKS; CDR2 reads YYEKEE (reference sequence). CDR3 size: 17 residues. V was pared by 3 bases and J by 6 bases, with 24 bases between. The DNA for the CDR3 is TGTGCCAGCAGCTGGGGCCCCGCCCGGGGGTTACGGGATGGCTACACCTTC. It is translated as CASSWGPARGLRDGYTF.

V and J are TRBV9 and TRBJ2-7, with a tentative D call TRBD2 (5 bases). V was pared by 3 bases and J by 3 bases, with 7 bases between. The germline V gene encodes CDR1 SGDLS and CDR2 YYNGEE. This CDR3 is 12 amino acids long. CDR3 amino acids: CASSESGYEQYF. Written as DNA, the CDR3 is TGTGCCAGCAGCGAGAGCGGCTACGAGCAGTACTTC.

The gene calls are TRBV19 and TRBJ2-7, with 10 bases fitting TRBD2. V shed 1 base and J 5 bases; nucleotides not matched to a gene: 5. Germline assignment: CDR1 LNHDA and CDR2 SQIVND (reference sequence). The CDR3 is 15 residues long. The CDR3 region is CASSIGSGRANEQYF. CDR3 nucleotide sequence: TGTGCCAGTAGTATAGGGAGCGGGAGGGCCAACGAGCAGTACTTC.

V gene TRBV28 combines with J gene TRBJ1-1; a weak D match, TRBD1 (5 bases). V lost 6 bases, J lost 0 bases, and 8 bases lay in between. Germline CDR1 reads MDHEN; CDR2 reads SYDVKM. The CDR3 is 13 amino acids. The CDR3 coding sequence is TGTGCCAGCAGGACAGAGATGAACACTGAAGCTTTCTTT. Protein sequence: CASRTEMNTEAFF.

This chain uses TRBV5-1 with TRBJ2-1, with D unresolved. V dropped 3 bases and J dropped 4 bases, with 8 bases sitting between them. Germline V lookup: CDR1 SGHRS, CDR2 YFSETQ. The CDR3 has 13 residues. CDR3 DNA: TGCGCCAGCAGCTCCCCCCTTTACAATGAGCAGTTCTTC. Translation: CASSSPLYNEQFF.

The chain couples TRBV2 to TRBJ1-5; D is ambiguous. The CDR3 totals 14 residues. Germline V lookup: CDR1 SNHLY, CDR2 FYNNEI. V was pared by 0 bases and J by 1 base, with 4 bases between. This CDR3 is CASSEAISNQPQHF. CDR3 sequence (DNA): TGTGCCAGCAGTGAAGCGATAAGCAATCAGCCCCAGCATTTT.

Regarding this clone: Other DNA sequences within the sample encode an identical CDR3. The chain uses TRBV7-3 and TRBJ2-3, with 10 bases fitting TRBD2. The CDR3 length is 15 residues. Germline values: CDR1 SGHTA, CDR2 FQGTGA. Trimming at V came to 3 bases and at J to 0 bases, leaving 0 bases not matched to a gene. CDR3 coding DNA: TGTGCCAGCAGCTTGACTAGCGGGAGCACAGATACGCAGTATTTT. This encodes CASSLTSGSTDTQYF.

This clone was seen a handful of times. The chain carries TRBV11-2 and TRBJ2-1, with D possibly matching TRBD2 (6 bases). This CDR3 contains 16 residues. Per germline, CDR1 SGHAT and CDR2 FQNNGV. V was shortened by 4 bases and J by 3 bases, with 16 bases between the two germline ends. CDR3 loop: CASSSTGLYNYNEQFF. CDR3 DNA: TGTGCCAGCAGCTCCACGGGACTCTACAACTACAATGAGCAGTTCTTC.

V usage is TRBV2 and J usage is TRBJ2-7; no firm D call. Per the germline V gene, CDR1 is SNHLY and CDR2 is FYNNEI. Trimming cost V 9 bases and J 5 bases, with 17 bases left between them. The CDR3 length is 13 residues. In DNA form, the CDR3 reads TGTGCCAGTACCCCCCTTAGCTGGAACGAGCAGTACTTC. Translating it yields CASTPLSWNEQYF.

The chain employs TRBV19 and TRBJ2-5; D not resolved. The V end lost 4 bases, the J end lost 0 bases, and 3 bases lay between the germline ends. The CDR3 covers 12 residues. Germline CDR1 LNHDA, CDR2 SQIVND (reference sequence). The CDR3 region has the DNA TGTGCCAGTAGTAACAACCAAGAGACCCAGTACTTC. Translated: CASSNNQETQYF. Based on the CDR3 plus reference TRBV19 and TRBJ2-5, the full variable domain is DGGITQSPKYLFRKEGQNVTLSCEQNLNHDAMYWYRQDPGQGLRLIYYSQIVNDFQKGDIAEGYSVSREKKESFPLTVTSAQKNPTAFYLCASSNNQETQYFGPGTRLLVL.

The chain combines TRBV11-2 with TRBJ2-1; D might be TRBD2 (6 bases). Trimming removed 2 bases from V and 5 bases from J, with 13 bases in between. The CDR3 spans 15 residues. Germline loops: CDR1 SGHAT, CDR2 FQNNGV. This CDR3 is CASSLRAGPNNEQFF. CDR3 nucleotides: TGTGCCAGCAGCTTAAGGGCGGGACCGAACAATGAGCAGTTCTTC.

This chain links TRBV11-3 with TRBJ1-1, with TRBD1 as a possible D gene (6 bases). The CDR3 covers 16 residues. The ends were cut back, 1 base at V and 0 bases at J, with 12 bases in the middle. Germline V gives CDR1 SGHNT, CDR2 YENEEA. The CDR3 DNA reads as TGTGCCAGCAGCTTAGCTGGGACACAGGTGAACACTGAAGCTTTCTTT. Translated, it gives CASSLAGTQVNTEAFF.

This clone showed up just a few times. The chain links TRBV28 to TRBJ1-2, with a possible D match to TRBD1 (6 bases). Trimming left V 7 bases short and J 7 bases short, with 19 bases between. Germline V gene lookup returns CDR1 MDHEN and CDR2 SYDVKM. This CDR3 has 14 residues. This chain's CDR3 is CASKQGTGVGGYTF. The CDR3 bases are TGTGCCAGCAAGCAGGGGACGGGAGTGGGTGGCTACACCTTC.

This chain joins TRBV6-1 and TRBJ2-2; D may be TRBD2 (6 bases). Per germline, CDR1 MNHNS and CDR2 SASEGT. The V and J ends lost 3 bases and 3 bases respectively, with 8 bases between them. The CDR3 contains 14 residues. The CDR3 bases are TGTGCCAGCAGTGACGGGAGAGACACCGGGGAGCTGTTTTTT. Its translation: CASSDGRDTGELFF.

The chain is built from TRBV6-5 and TRBJ1-1, with D unresolved. The CDR3 contains 12 residues. The V end was cut by 10 bases, the J end by 5 bases, with 14 bases between. CDR1 MNHEY and CDR2 SVGAGI come from the germline V gene. The CDR3 sequence is CAIRTGGTEAFF. The CDR3 coding sequence is TGTGCCATCAGGACGGGTGGGACTGAAGCTTTCTTT.

V usage is TRBV6-5 and J usage is TRBJ2-3, with D maybe TRBD2 (6 bases). V gave up 8 bases and J gave up 0 bases, with 15 bases separating them. The CDR3 is made up of 15 amino acids. From germline, CDR1 is MNHEY and CDR2 SVGAGI. The CDR3 DNA follows: TGTGCCAGCGGTAAACAGCGGGCGAGCACAGATACGCAGTATTTT. It translates to CASGKQRASTDTQYF.

With respect to this clone: This likely came from a read error, as a far larger clone is one base away. The chain has TRBV5-6 and TRBJ2-2; D not resolved. Per germline, CDR1 SGHDT and CDR2 YYEEEE. Between the trimmed V and J ends, which lost 4 bases and 5 bases, there was a span of 6 bases. The CDR3 contains 12 residues. The CDR3 DNA is TGTGCCAGCAGCGGCCGGACCGGGGAGCTGTTTTTT. Translated, it gives CASSGRTGELFF. Full variable domain (rest looked up from reference TRBV5-6 and TRBJ2-2): DAGVTQSPTHLIKTRGQQVTLRCSPKSGHDTVSWYQQALGQGPQFIFQYYEEEERQRGNFPDRFSGHQFPNYSSELNVNALLLGDSALYLCASSGRTGELFFGEGSRLTVL.

V usage is TRBV21-1 and J usage is TRBJ2-7; the table's TRBD2 call for D was not verified on the DNA. TRBV21-1 is a pseudogene locus. The CDR3 runs to 15 residues. The CDR3 spells CASIRGIAGSYEQYF. The CDR3, as DNA: TGTGCCAGCATCCGGGGGATAGCGGGATCCTACGAGCAGTACTTC.